This TCR beta chain was recorded in a study of control samples from healthy donors and cancer patients. The protocol was immunoSEQ multiplex PCR, while the TCRdb copy is restricted to in-frame clones and leaves out a portion. The data show approximately 100,000 clones, with around 88% seen just once and about 16% held by the top ten. CDR3 length: 12 amino acids. Trimming removed 6 bases from V and 8 bases from J, with 13 bases in between. The TCR comes from a woman aged 45-65 years in good health. The sequenced sample was blood. The chain joins TRBV12-3 or TRBV12-4 to TRBJ1-2; D is undetermined. In DNA form, the CDR3 reads TGTGCCAGCAGCATCCTTTCGGGAGGCTACACCTTC. Encoded protein: CASSILSGGYTF.